The 14 T cell receptor beta chains below were found in one sample sequenced in a study of OX40 agonist ivuxolimab in advanced cancers. TCRdb's table, derived via immunoSEQ multiplex PCR, lists solely in-frame clones and lacks some. The sample lists around 26,000 clones; 85% were seen once. The sequencing used CD4+ or CD8+ T cells sorted from blood, collected in a trial of the OX40 agonist ivuxolimab. These receptors came from an adult with an advanced solid tumor such as melanoma, head and neck, liver or kidney cancer.

V usage is TRBV28 and J usage is TRBJ2-7; TRBD2 is a possible D gene (5 bases). CDR1 and CDR2 (germline): MDHEN, SYDVKM. CDR3 length equals 13 residues. The ends were cut back, 2 bases at V and 4 bases at J, with 9 bases in the middle. CDR3 region: CASSLTRAYEQYF. In DNA, the CDR3 is TGTGCCAGCAGTTTAACTAGGGCTTACGAGCAGTACTTC.

Remarks on this clone: This CDR3 is also generated by other DNA sequences in the sample. This rearrangement joins TRBV19 to TRBJ1-1, with no clear D. Germline CDR1 and CDR2: LNHDA and SQIVND (reference sequence). The CDR3 totals 13 residues. Trimming stripped 1 base from V and 1 base from J, with 4 bases between. As DNA, the CDR3 is TGTGCCAGTAGTATAGGCGGGAACACTGAAGCTTTCTTT. Its translation: CASSIGGNTEAFF.

The V and J genes are TRBV7-9 and TRBJ1-6; maybe TRBD1 (5 bases). CDR3 size: 16 residues. Trimming took off 5 bases at V and 9 bases at J, with 20 bases between the two ends. The germline gives CDR1 SEHNR, CDR2 FQNEAQ (reference sequence). This CDR3 is CASSPPRGELGSPLHF. The CDR3 nucleotides are TGTGCCAGCAGCCCCCCGCGGGGGGAGTTGGGTTCACCCCTCCACTTT.

The chain carries TRBV10-1 and TRBJ2-1; D not certain. The V gene's germline CDR1 is WNHNN and CDR2 SYGVQD (reference sequence). Trimming pared 3 bases from V and 7 bases from J, leaving 13 bases between. CDR3 length: 14 amino acids. In DNA, the CDR3 is TGCGCCAGCAGTGAAGACCCAATTTGGAATGAGCAGTTCTTC. It yields the protein CASSEDPIWNEQFF.

This chain joins TRBV19 and TRBJ2-1; 13 positions match TRBD2. The CDR3 spans 16 residues. The trim removed 3 bases at V and 4 bases at J, leaving 3 bases unmatched. Per the germline V gene, CDR1 is LNHDA and CDR2 is SQIVND (reference sequence). The CDR3 loop reads CASSMTSGGHYNEQFF. CDR3 sequence (DNA): TGTGCCAGTAGTATGACTAGCGGGGGGCATTACAATGAGCAGTTCTTC. Variable domain in full (rest from reference TRBV19 and TRBJ2-1): DGGITQSPKYLFRKEGQNVTLSCEQNLNHDAMYWYRQDPGQGLRLIYYSQIVNDFQKGDIAEGYSVSREKKESFPLTVTSAQKNPTAFYLCASSMTSGGHYNEQFFGPGTRLTVL.

V gene TRBV28 combines with J gene TRBJ2-5; TRBD2 is a possible D gene (6 bases). Germline V lookup: CDR1 MDHEN, CDR2 SYDVKM. Trimming stripped 5 bases from V and 5 bases from J, with 21 bases between. CDR3 length equals 16 residues. Written as DNA, the CDR3 is TGTGCCAGCAGTCTCGAAACCGCGACTAGTTCGGAGACCCAGTACTTC. Protein: CASSLETATSSETQYF.

This rearrangement joins TRBV4-1 to TRBJ2-7; 9 nucleotides align to TRBD1. Germline CDR1 and CDR2: MGHRA and YSYEKL. The CDR3 is made up of 16 amino acids. The V gene end was trimmed by 4 bases and the J gene end by 3 bases; junction bases not matched to a gene: 10. This CDR3 reads CASSPSSGTGNYEQYF. Written as DNA, the CDR3 is TGCGCCAGCAGCCCTTCTTCCGGGACAGGGAACTACGAGCAGTACTTC.

The chain has TRBV30 and TRBJ2-7; possible D gene TRBD1, 5 bases. Trimming shortened V by 1 base and J by 7 bases, and 23 bases separated the two germline ends. Germline V lookup: CDR1 GTSNPN, CDR2 SVGIG (reference sequence). The length of the CDR3 is 16 residues. The CDR3 loop reads CAWSGPWGSGQGEQYF. In DNA form, the CDR3 reads TGTGCCTGGAGTGGGCCCTGGGGATCTGGGCAGGGTGAGCAGTACTTC. The full variable domain, rest sourced from reference TRBV30 and TRBJ2-7, is SQTIHQWPATLVQPVGSPLSLECTVEGTSNPNLYWYRQAAGRGLQLLFYSVGIGQISSEVPQNLSASRPQDRQFILSSKKLLLSDSGFYLCAWSGPWGSGQGEQYFGPGTRLTVT.

Only one count was recorded for this clone. V usage is TRBV7-9 and J usage is TRBJ2-5; weak D call: TRBD1 (5 bases). The CDR3 totals 14 residues. The germline V gene has CDR1 SEHNR and CDR2 FQNEAQ (reference sequence). With 5 bases removed from V and 2 bases from J, the gap between germline ends came to 12 bases. CDR3 loop: CASSTTVNQETQYF. The CDR3 nucleotides are TGTGCCAGCAGCACGACAGTGAATCAAGAGACCCAGTACTTC. Using reference TRBV7-9 and TRBJ2-5 for the parts outside the CDR3, the full variable domain is DTGVSQNPRHKITKRGQNVTFRCDPISEHNRLYWYRQTLGQGPEFLTYFQNEAQLEKSRLLSDRFSAERPKGSFSTLEIQRTEQGDSAMYLCASSTTVNQETQYFGPGTRLLVL.

This clone was picked up many times. The V and J genes are TRBV2 and TRBJ1-2, with TRBD1 matching over 9 bases. This CDR3 is 13 amino acids long. Germline V gene data show CDR1 as SNHLY and CDR2 as FYNNEI. Losses at the gene ends were 8 bases for V and 6 bases for J; bases not matched to a gene: 7. Written as DNA, the CDR3 is TGTGCCAGCGGGTTTGGACAGGGGCATGGCTACACCTTC. This codes for CASGFGQGHGYTF. Complete variable domain (other parts from reference TRBV2 and TRBJ1-2): EPEVTQTPSHQVTQMGQEVILRCVPISNHLYFYWYRQILGQKVEFLVSFYNNEISEKSEIFDDQFSVERPDGSNFTLKIRSTKLEDSAMYFCASGFGQGHGYTFGSGTRLTVV.

The chain has TRBV7-3 and TRBJ2-5, with 8 bases fitting TRBD2. Germline-derived CDR1 and CDR2 are SGHTA and FQGTGA. Trimming removed 3 bases from V and 3 bases from J; junction bases left unmatched: 6. The CDR3 loop spans 15 amino acids. The CDR3 region is CASSFAGGWEETQYF. For the CDR3, the DNA is TGTGCCAGCAGCTTCGCGGGGGGATGGGAAGAGACCCAGTACTTC. Combining the CDR3 with reference TRBV7-3 and TRBJ2-5 gives the whole variable domain GAGVSQTPSNKVTEKGKYVELRCDPISGHTALYWYRQSLGQGPEFLIYFQGTGAADDSGLPNDRFFAVRPEGSVSTLKIQRTERGDSAVYLCASSFAGGWEETQYFGPGTRLLVL.

The V and J genes are TRBV5-1 and TRBJ2-2; no definite D call. The germline V and J ends were trimmed by 0 bases and 3 bases, with 6 bases remaining between them. The germline V gene has CDR1 SGHRS and CDR2 YFSETQ. This CDR3 is 14 amino acids long. CDR3 sequence reads: CASSLGFHTGELFF. The DNA of the CDR3 is TGCGCCAGCAGCTTGGGTTTTCACACCGGGGAGCTGTTTTTT.

The J gene is TRBJ1-2, the V gene TRBV2, with 8 positions matching TRBD1. V lost 10 bases, J lost 4 bases, and 2 bases stayed unmatched. The CDR3 contains 11 residues. Germline loops: CDR1 SNHLY, CDR2 FYNNEI. The CDR3 bases are TGTGCCACCACAGGGGGCTATGGCTACACCTTC. Protein product: CATTGGYGYTF.

This chain uses TRBV28 with TRBJ1-1; TRBD1 might be the D (6 bases). The CDR3 consists of 16 residues. CDR1 and CDR2 (germline): MDHEN, SYDVKM. With 5 bases removed from V and 4 bases from J, the gap between germline ends came to 20 bases. CDR3 in DNA: TGTGCCAGCAGTCCCCTCGGTGCAGGGGTTGCCACTGAAGCTTTCTTT. Its translation is CASSPLGAGVATEAFF.